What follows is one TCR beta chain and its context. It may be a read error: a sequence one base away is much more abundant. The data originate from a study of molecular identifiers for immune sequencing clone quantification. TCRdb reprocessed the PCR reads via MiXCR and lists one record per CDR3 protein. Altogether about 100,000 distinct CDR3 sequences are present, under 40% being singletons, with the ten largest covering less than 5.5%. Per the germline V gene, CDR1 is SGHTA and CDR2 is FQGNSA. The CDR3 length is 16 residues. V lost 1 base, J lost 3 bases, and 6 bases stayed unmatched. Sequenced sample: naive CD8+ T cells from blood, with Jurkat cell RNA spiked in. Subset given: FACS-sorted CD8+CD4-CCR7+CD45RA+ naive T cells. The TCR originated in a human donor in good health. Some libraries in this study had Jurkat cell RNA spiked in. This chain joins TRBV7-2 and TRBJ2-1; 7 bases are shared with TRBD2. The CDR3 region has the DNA TGTGCCAGCAGCTTAGGGCTAGCGGCAGGCTACAATGAGCAGTTCTTC. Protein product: CASSLGLAAGYNEQFF.